These 28 T cell receptor beta chains originate from one sample sequenced in a study of T cell repertoires in cytomegalovirus infection. In TCRdb, the reads were re-called with MiXCR into one record per CDR3 protein. Here the sample spans roughly 340,000 distinct CDR3 sequences, approximately 32% being singletons. These TCRs' antigens remain unknown. Sequenced material: cultured PBMCs, taken from culture after CMV antigen stimulation. The receptor source for this set is a human donor in good health (CMV status not recorded). Some clones in this sample may be carry-over from other donors' samples.

Only a few counts were recorded for this clonotype. The CDR3 spells CASSPNLIRQIIGNSPLHF. Here the CDR3 DNA reads TGTGCCAGCAGCCCGAACCTCATTAGACAGATAATCGGTAATTCACCCCTCCACTTT. The chain uses TRBV7-9 and TRBJ1-6, with D perhaps TRBD1 (5 bases). CDR3 size: 19 residues. V shed 5 bases and J shed 6 bases, with 26 bases lying between them. Germline lookup yields CDR1 SEHNR and CDR2 FQNEAQ (reference sequence).

This clonotype was observed a few times. V and J are TRBV11-2 and TRBJ2-2, with D possibly TRBD1 on 6 matching bases. Germline V lookup: CDR1 SGHAT, CDR2 FQNNGV. Trimming stripped 4 bases from V and 6 bases from J, with 12 bases between. This CDR3 is built from 14 residues. The CDR3 nucleotides read TGTGCCAGCAGCTCGCTACAGGGTGCCGGGGAGCTGTTTTTT. Encoded protein: CASSSLQGAGELFF.

The genes are TRBV19 and TRBJ1-1, with D possibly being TRBD1 (5 bases). Between the trimmed V and J ends, which lost 3 bases and 8 bases, there was a span of 10 bases. This CDR3 contains 12 residues. Germline values: CDR1 LNHDA, CDR2 SQIVND (reference sequence). The CDR3 spells CASSIAGFEAFF. In DNA form, the CDR3 reads TGTGCCAGTAGTATTGCAGGGTTCGAAGCTTTCTTT.

The CDR3: CASSTRAAGELFF. Here the CDR3 DNA reads TGTGCCAGCAGCACCCGAGCGGCCGGGGAGCTGTTTTTT. This chain links TRBV7-8 with TRBJ2-2; perhaps TRBD2 as D (5 bases). CDR1 and CDR2 from the germline V gene are SGHVS and FQNEAQ. The CDR3 totals 13 residues. The ends were cut back, 5 bases at V and 6 bases at J, with 10 bases in the middle.

Only a few counts were recorded for this clonotype. V usage is TRBV7-8 and J usage is TRBJ2-1, with 9 bases identical to TRBD2. The J segment lost 4 bases and the V segment lost 4 bases, leaving 14 bases of the junction unmatched. Per the germline V gene, CDR1 is SGHVS and CDR2 is FQNEAQ. The CDR3 length is 18 residues. The chain's CDR3 is CASSSALLSSGVYNEQFF. CDR3 DNA sequence: TGTGCCAGCAGCTCCGCCCTCCTTTCTAGCGGGGTTTACAATGAGCAGTTCTTC.

This clonotype was counted a few times. The rearrangement links TRBV10-3 to TRBJ2-5, with TRBD2 as a possible D gene (5 bases). Per the germline V gene, CDR1 is ENHRY and CDR2 is SYGVKD. The CDR3 runs to 17 residues. V lost 2 bases and J lost 0, with 16 bases in between. The CDR3: CAISESSTSGYQETQYF. The CDR3 DNA sequence: TGTGCCATCAGTGAGAGTAGTACTAGTGGGTACCAAGAGACCCAGTACTTC.

The V call is TRBV6-4, the J call TRBJ2-3; D is unresolved. Germline V lookup: CDR1 MRHNA, CDR2 SNTAGT. This CDR3 spans 17 amino acids. V lost 2 bases and J lost 2, with 17 bases in between. The CDR3: CASSDPLGVGDTDTQYF. The DNA of the CDR3 is TGTGCCAGCAGTGACCCCCTTGGGGTTGGGGACACAGATACGCAGTATTTT.

The DNA for the CDR3 is TGTGCCAGCGGGGCCCGGATGGGCTCCTATAATTCACCCCTCCACTTT. Amino acid sequence: CASGARMGSYNSPLHF. The J gene is TRBJ1-6, the V gene TRBV3-1; possible D gene TRBD1, 5 bases. V lost 8 bases to trimming and J lost 0 bases, with 14 bases between them. The germline V gene encodes CDR1 LGHDT and CDR2 YNNKEL (reference sequence). The CDR3 has 16 residues.

J is TRBJ1-1 and V is TRBV6-4, with 9 bases aligning to TRBD1. CDR1 is MRHNA and CDR2 is SNTAGT in the germline V gene. The CDR3 is 15 amino acids. Losses at the gene ends were 0 bases for V and 4 bases for J; bases not matched to a gene: 3. CDR3 amino acids: CASSDSATGGTEAFF. CDR3 DNA: TGTGCCAGCAGTGACTCGGCGACAGGGGGCACTGAAGCTTTCTTT.

This clonotype was detected a few times. This sequence joins TRBV7-2 and TRBJ1-2; D gene uncertain. Germline V gene lookup returns CDR1 SGHTA and CDR2 FQGNSA. The CDR3 has 11 amino acids. V dropped 9 bases and J dropped 1 base, with 6 bases sitting between them. CDR3 nucleotide sequence: TGTGCCAGTGAGATTAACTATGGCTACACCTTC. This codes for CASEINYGYTF.

The chain joins TRBV4-1 to TRBJ1-1; no definite D call. The CDR3 is 10 amino acids. CDR1 and CDR2 (germline): MGHRA, YSYEKL. The germline V and J ends were trimmed by 1 base and 11 bases, with 5 bases remaining between them. DNA for the CDR3: TGCGCCAGCAGCCAAGTCCCGGCTTTCTTT. This translates into CASSQVPAFF.

This clonotype occurred once. The V gene is TRBV12-3 or TRBV12-4, the J gene TRBJ2-4, with 10 bases that match TRBD1. V lost 4 bases, J lost 0 bases, and 12 bases stayed unmatched. This CDR3 region has 19 residues. The CDR3 DNA reads as TGTGCCAGCAGTTCCGACGACAGGGGGCCCAACTTAGCCAAAAACATTCAGTACTTC. Translation gives CASSSDDRGPNLAKNIQYF.

The J gene is TRBJ1-4, the V gene TRBV5-1; TRBD1 aligns across 8 bases. The CDR3 totals 15 residues. After removal of 2 bases from V and 11 bases from J, the junction contained 11 bases not matched to a gene. The germline gives CDR1 SGHRS, CDR2 YFSETQ. The CDR3 DNA reads TGCGCCAGCAGCTTACGGACAGGGCGTCGTCAGAAACTGTTTTTT. Residues: CASSLRTGRRQKLFF.

The chain links TRBV20-1 to TRBJ1-2; tentative D call: TRBD1 (5 bases). Per germline, CDR1 DFQATT and CDR2 SNEGSKA (reference sequence). The CDR3 is made up of 17 amino acids. With 3 bases removed from V and 4 bases from J, the gap between germline ends came to 24 bases. The CDR3 DNA reads TGCAGTGCTAGCCCAGTCCCCCCCCCGGGACTAGGCTATGGCTACACCTTC. Translated, it gives CSASPVPPPGLGYGYTF.

The CDR3 here is CASSLRDRGPQNTEAFF. CDR3 sequence (DNA): TGTGCCAGCAGCTTAAGGGACAGGGGGCCACAGAACACTGAAGCTTTCTTT. The chain carries TRBV7-3 and TRBJ1-1, with 12 bases fitting TRBD1. J gave up 1 base and V 1 base, and 4 bases lay outside the gene matches. Germline values: CDR1 SGHTA, CDR2 FQGTGA. CDR3 length: 17 amino acids.

The V call is TRBV6-1, the J call TRBJ1-4; D remains ambiguous. This CDR3 contains 13 residues. V was clipped by 2 bases and J by 7 bases, with 8 bases between them. Germline V gene data show CDR1 as MNHNS and CDR2 as SASEGT. The CDR3 region has the DNA TGTGCCAGCAGTGAAAACAGACGTGAAAAACTGTTTTTT. Protein: CASSENRREKLFF.

This clonotype was counted only a few times. The chain recombines TRBV6-5 with TRBJ1-5, with 10 bases lining up with TRBD1. Trimming removed 0 bases from V and 7 bases from J; junction bases left unmatched: 3. The CDR3 length is 15 residues. Germline values: CDR1 MNHEY, CDR2 SVGAGI. CDR3 coding DNA: TGTGCCAGCAGTTACTCGGGACAGGGGAGCCAGCCCCAGCATTTT. Protein sequence: CASSYSGQGSQPQHF.

V and J are TRBV9 and TRBJ2-1, with 14 bases lining up with TRBD2. The CDR3 has 19 residues. V trimming: 0 bases; J trimming: 6 bases; junction bases outside the gene matches: 11. CDR1 and CDR2 from the germline V gene are SGDLS and YYNGEE. The CDR3 protein is CASSVGPLTSGRAFNEQFF. The CDR3, as DNA: TGTGCCAGCAGCGTAGGCCCGCTGACTAGCGGGAGGGCCTTCAATGAGCAGTTCTTC.

This clonotype came up many times. The chain is built from TRBV7-9 and TRBJ2-1; tentatively, D is TRBD1 or TRBD2 (5 bases each). Germline V lookup: CDR1 SEHNR, CDR2 FQNEAQ (reference sequence). This CDR3 has 15 residues. Between the trimmed V and J ends, which lost 5 bases and 4 bases, there was a span of 15 bases. CDR3 nucleotide sequence: TGTGCCAGCAGCCCACGAGGGGCGGAATACAATGAGCAGTTCTTC. The encoded protein is CASSPRGAEYNEQFF.

V gene TRBV6-5 combines with J gene TRBJ1-4; TRBD1 matches at 9 bases. The CDR3 spans 14 residues. CDR1 and CDR2 (germline): MNHEY, SVGAGI. After removal of 6 bases from V and 4 bases from J, the junction contained 3 bases not matched to a gene. CDR3 sequence reads: CASSRQGGNEKLFF. CDR3 nucleotide sequence: TGTGCCAGCAGCAGACAGGGGGGTAATGAAAAACTGTTTTTT.

The rearrangement uses TRBV11-2 and TRBJ1-6; a weak D match, TRBD1 (5 bases). This CDR3 is 18 amino acids long. The V end was cut by 2 bases, the J end by 0 bases, with 14 bases between. From germline, CDR1 is SGHAT and CDR2 FQNNGV. In DNA, the CDR3 is TGTGCCAGCAGCTTAATAGGGGTATTGAGCTCCTATAATTCACCCCTCCACTTT. Protein: CASSLIGVLSSYNSPLHF. The full variable domain, in which reference TRBV11-2 and TRBJ1-6 provide the parts outside the CDR3, is EAGVAQSPRYKIIEKRQSVAFWCNPISGHATLYWYQQILGQGPKLLIQFQNNGVVDDSQLPKDRFSAERLKGVDSTLKIQPAKLEDSAVYLCASSLIGVLSSYNSPLHFGNGTRLTVT.

The V gene is TRBV27, the J gene TRBJ1-5; the D gene is possibly TRBD1 (6 bases). The CDR3 totals 15 residues. V was cut by 4 bases and J by 0 bases, with 10 bases left in between. Per germline, CDR1 MNHEY and CDR2 SMNVEV (reference sequence). DNA for the CDR3: TGTGCCAGCAGTTCCGGGGACATTAGCAATCAGCCCCAGCATTTT. It encodes CASSSGDISNQPQHF.

The gene calls are TRBV28 and TRBJ2-7; maybe TRBD1 (6 bases). Trimming pared 8 bases from V and 6 bases from J, leaving 26 bases between. Germline V lookup: CDR1 MDHEN, CDR2 SYDVKM. The CDR3 length is 16 residues. The CDR3: CASGGPRGTASGEQYF. The DNA for the CDR3 is TGTGCCAGCGGGGGACCGAGGGGGACGGCAAGCGGCGAGCAGTACTTC.

In its sample, this clonotype was seen once. The chain employs TRBV7-9 and TRBJ2-6; TRBD1 agrees at 9 bases. Germline assignment: CDR1 SEHNR and CDR2 FQNEAQ (reference sequence). V lost 5 bases to trimming and J lost 0 bases; unmatched junction nucleotides: 11. The CDR3 is 19 amino acids. CDR3 in amino acids: CASSRTGVYKPSGANVLTF. The CDR3 nucleotides read TGTGCCAGCAGCAGGACAGGGGTCTACAAACCCTCTGGGGCCAACGTCCTGACTTTC.

V is TRBV28 and J is TRBJ1-5; D not certain. Germline V CDR1 and CDR2: MDHEN, SYDVKM. The CDR3 is 15 amino acids. The ends were cut back, 7 bases at V and 4 bases at J, with 17 bases in the middle. CDR3: CASNHPSRRNQPQHF. The CDR3 DNA sequence: TGTGCCAGCAACCACCCCTCCCGAAGAAATCAGCCCCAGCATTTT.

Note on this clonotype: An end of the junction does not agree with germline; a read error may underlie this. This chain joins TRBV5-1 and TRBJ1-5; TRBD1 aligns across 11 bases. The CDR3 is 15 residues long. The germline V gene encodes CDR1 SGHRS and CDR2 YFSETQ. CDR3 region: CASSSGTGGDQPQHF. The CDR3 nucleotides read TGTGCCAGCAGCTCAGGGACAGGGGGGGATCAGCCCCAGCATTTT.

This clonotype appeared a few times. The chain uses TRBV18 and TRBJ2-5, with a possible D match to TRBD2 (5 bases). The CDR3 has 13 amino acids. Germline-derived CDR1 and CDR2 are KGHSH and LQKENI. Trimming took off 2 bases at V and 5 bases at J, with 9 bases between the two ends. The CDR3 nucleotides are TGTGCCAGCTCACCAATGAGGGAGGAGACCCAGTACTTC. This translates into CASSPMREETQYF.

The rearrangement joins TRBV20-1 to TRBJ2-7, with 7 bases aligning to TRBD2. The CDR3 sequence is 14 residues long. In germline, CDR1 is DFQATT, CDR2 SNEGSKA (reference sequence). V was pared by 1 base and J by 3 bases, with 6 bases of the junction left unmatched. The CDR3 DNA reads TGCAGTGCTAGAGGCAGGGACTATGGCTACGAGCAGTACTTC. Its translation is CSARGRDYGYEQYF.